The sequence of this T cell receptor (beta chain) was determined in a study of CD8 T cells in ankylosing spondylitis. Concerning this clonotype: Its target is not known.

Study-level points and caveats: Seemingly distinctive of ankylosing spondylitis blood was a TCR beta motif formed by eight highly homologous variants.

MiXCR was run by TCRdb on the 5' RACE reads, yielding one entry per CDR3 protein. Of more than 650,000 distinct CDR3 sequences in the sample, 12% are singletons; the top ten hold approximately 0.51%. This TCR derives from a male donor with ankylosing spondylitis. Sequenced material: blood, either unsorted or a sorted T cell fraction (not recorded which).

The CDR3, as DNA: TGTGCCAGCAGCCCTGGGACTTGGCAGTTCTTC. Amino acid sequence: CASSPGTWQFF. The V and J genes are TRBV7-9 and TRBJ2-1; a possible D gene is TRBD2 (6 bases). Deletions cut 5 bases from V and 12 bases from J, with 11 bases between. The CDR3 loop spans 11 amino acids. The germline V gene encodes CDR1 SEHNR and CDR2 FQNEAQ (reference sequence).